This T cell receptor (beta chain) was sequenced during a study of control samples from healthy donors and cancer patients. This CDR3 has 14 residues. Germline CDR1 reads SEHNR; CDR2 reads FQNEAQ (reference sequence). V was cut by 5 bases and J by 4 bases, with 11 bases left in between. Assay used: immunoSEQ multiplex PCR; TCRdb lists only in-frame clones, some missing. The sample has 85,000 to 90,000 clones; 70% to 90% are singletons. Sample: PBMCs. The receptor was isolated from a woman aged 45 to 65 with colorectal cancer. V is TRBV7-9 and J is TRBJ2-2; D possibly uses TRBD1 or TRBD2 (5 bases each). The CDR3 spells CASSTQDFTGELFF. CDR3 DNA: TGTGCCAGCAGCACACAGGACTTCACCGGGGAGCTGTTTTTT.